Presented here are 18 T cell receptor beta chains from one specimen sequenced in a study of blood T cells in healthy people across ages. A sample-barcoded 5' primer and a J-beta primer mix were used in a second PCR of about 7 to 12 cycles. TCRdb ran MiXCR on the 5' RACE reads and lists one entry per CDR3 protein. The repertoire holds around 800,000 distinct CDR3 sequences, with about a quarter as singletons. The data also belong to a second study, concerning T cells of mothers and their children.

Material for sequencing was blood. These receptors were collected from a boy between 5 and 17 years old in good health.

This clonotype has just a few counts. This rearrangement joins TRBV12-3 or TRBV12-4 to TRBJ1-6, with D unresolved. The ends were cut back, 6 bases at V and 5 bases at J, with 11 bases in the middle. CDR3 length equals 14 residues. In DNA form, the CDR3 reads TGTGCCAGCAGATACCGGGAGAATAATTCACCCCTCCACTTT. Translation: CASRYRENNSPLHF.

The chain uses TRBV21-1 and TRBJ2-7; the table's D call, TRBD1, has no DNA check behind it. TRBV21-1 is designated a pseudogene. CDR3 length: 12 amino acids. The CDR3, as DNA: TGTGCCCGCCCGGGTTCGTGCTACGAGCAGTACTTC. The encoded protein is CARPGSCYEQYF.

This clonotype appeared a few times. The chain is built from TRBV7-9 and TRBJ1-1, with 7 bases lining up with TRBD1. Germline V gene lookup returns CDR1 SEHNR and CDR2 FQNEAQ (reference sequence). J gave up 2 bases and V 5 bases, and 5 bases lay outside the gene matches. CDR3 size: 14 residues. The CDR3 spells CASSKTGFNTEAFF. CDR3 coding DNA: TGTGCCAGCAGCAAGACAGGGTTCAACACTGAAGCTTTCTTT.

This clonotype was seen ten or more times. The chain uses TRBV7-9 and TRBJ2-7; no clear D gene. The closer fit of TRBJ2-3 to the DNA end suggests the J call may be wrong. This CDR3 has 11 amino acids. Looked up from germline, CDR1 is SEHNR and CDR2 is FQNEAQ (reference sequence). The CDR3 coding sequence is TGTGCCAGCAGCTTAGTGAGCGAGCAGTATTTT. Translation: CASSLVSEQYF.

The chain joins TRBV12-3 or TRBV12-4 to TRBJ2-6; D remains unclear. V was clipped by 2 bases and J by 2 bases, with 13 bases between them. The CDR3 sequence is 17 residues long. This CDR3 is CASSLRVHLAGANVLTF. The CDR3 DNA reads TGTGCCAGCAGTTTAAGGGTCCATTTGGCTGGGGCCAACGTCCTGACTTTC.

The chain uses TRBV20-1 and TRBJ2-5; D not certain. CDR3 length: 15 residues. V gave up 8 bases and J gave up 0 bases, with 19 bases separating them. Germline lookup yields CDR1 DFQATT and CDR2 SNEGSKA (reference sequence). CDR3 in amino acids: CSLTTRDWYQETQYF. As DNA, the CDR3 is TGCAGTCTTACGACCAGAGATTGGTACCAAGAGACCCAGTACTTC.

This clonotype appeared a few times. CDR3 bases: TGTGCCAGCAGCTTAGATCACGGGAACCGCTACGAGCAGTACGTC. Amino acids: CASSLDHGNRYEQYV. The V call is TRBV11-2, the J call TRBJ2-7, with D perhaps TRBD2 (5 bases). Trimming left V 0 bases short and J 3 bases short, with 12 bases between. The CDR3 has 15 residues. Germline V lookup: CDR1 SGHAT, CDR2 FQNNGV.

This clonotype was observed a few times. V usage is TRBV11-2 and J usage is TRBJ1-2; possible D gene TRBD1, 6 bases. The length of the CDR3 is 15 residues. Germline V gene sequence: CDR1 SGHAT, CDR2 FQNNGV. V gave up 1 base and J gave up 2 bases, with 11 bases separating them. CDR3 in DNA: TGTGCCAGCAGCTTAGGACAGGCCGGGAACTATGGCTACACCTTC. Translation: CASSLGQAGNYGYTF. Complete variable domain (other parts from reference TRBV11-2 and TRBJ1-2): EAGVAQSPRYKIIEKRQSVAFWCNPISGHATLYWYQQILGQGPKLLIQFQNNGVVDDSQLPKDRFSAERLKGVDSTLKIQPAKLEDSAVYLCASSLGQAGNYGYTFGSGTRLTVV.

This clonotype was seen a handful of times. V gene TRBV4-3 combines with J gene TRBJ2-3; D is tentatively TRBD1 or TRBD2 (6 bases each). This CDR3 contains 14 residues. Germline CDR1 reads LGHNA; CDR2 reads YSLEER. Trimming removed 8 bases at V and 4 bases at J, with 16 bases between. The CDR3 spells CASGTSRGPDTQYF. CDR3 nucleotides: TGCGCCAGCGGGACTTCCCGGGGGCCAGATACGCAGTATTTT.

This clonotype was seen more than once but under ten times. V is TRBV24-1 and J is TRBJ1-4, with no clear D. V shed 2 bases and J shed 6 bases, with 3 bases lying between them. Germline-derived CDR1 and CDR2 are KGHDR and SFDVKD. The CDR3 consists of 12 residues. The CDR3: CATSDSDEKLFF. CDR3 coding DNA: TGTGCCACCAGTGATTCCGATGAAAAACTGTTTTTT.

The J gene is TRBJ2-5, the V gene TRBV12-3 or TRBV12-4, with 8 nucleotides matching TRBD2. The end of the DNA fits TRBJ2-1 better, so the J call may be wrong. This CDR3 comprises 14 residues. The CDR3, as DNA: TGTGCCAGCAGTCCACACGTCGCGGGGGGTGAGCAGTTCTTC. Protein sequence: CASSPHVAGGEQFF.

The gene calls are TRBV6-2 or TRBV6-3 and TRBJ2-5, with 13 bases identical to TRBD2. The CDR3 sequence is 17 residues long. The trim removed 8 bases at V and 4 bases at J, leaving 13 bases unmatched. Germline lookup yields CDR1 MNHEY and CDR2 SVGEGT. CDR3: CASVLGLAGPGRETQYF. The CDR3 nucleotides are TGTGCCAGCGTCCTGGGACTAGCGGGGCCCGGGAGAGAGACCCAGTACTTC.

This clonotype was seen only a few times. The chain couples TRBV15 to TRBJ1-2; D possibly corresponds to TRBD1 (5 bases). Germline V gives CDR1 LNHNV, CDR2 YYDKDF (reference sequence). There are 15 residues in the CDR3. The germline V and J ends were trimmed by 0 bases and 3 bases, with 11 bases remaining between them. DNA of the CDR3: TGTGCCACCAGCAGAGATCTGGGGGGGGACTATGGCTACACCTTC. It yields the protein CATSRDLGGDYGYTF.

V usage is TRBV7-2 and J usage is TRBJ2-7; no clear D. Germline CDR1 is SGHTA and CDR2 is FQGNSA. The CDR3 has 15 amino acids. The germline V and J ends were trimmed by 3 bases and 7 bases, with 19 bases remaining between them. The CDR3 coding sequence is TGTGCCAGCAGCTTGCCCTACCGGAACCCTTGGGAGCAGTACTTC. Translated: CASSLPYRNPWEQYF.

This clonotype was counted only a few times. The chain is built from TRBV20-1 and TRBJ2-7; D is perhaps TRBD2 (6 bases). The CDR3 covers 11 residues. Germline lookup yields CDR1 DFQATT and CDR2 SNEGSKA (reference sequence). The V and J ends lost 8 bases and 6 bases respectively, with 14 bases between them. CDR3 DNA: TGCAGTCTCTCACGGGGGTCCGAGCAGTACTTC. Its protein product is CSLSRGSEQYF.

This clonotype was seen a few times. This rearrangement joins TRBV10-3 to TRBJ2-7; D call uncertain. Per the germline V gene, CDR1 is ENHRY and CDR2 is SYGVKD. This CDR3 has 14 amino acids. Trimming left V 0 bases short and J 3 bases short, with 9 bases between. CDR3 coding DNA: TGTGCCATCAGTGAGTCGAACGGTTTCTACGAGCAGTACTTC. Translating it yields CAISESNGFYEQYF.

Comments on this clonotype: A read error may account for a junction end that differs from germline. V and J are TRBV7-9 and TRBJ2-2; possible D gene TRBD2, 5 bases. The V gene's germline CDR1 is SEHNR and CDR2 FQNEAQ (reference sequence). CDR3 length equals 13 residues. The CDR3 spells CASGLARSGELFF. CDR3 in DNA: TGTGCCAGCGGCTTAGCGCGGAGTGGGGAGCTGTTTTTT.

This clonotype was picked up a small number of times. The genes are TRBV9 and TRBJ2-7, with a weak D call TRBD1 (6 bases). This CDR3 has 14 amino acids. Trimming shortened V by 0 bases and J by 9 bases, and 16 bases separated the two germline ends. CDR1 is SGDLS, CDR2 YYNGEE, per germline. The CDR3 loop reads CASSVGDTAGGQYF. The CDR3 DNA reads TGTGCCAGCAGCGTAGGGGACACGGCAGGTGGGCAGTACTTC.